This T cell receptor (beta chain) was sequenced in a study of human T cells and chemical hapten exposure. In the study overall: On 2 cm by 2 cm of upper inner arm skin, sensitization was performed with 2% DPC. Regarding the study as a whole: As the donors had alopecia, their immune response may differ from healthy people's.

As to this clonotype: Antigen unknown.

Time point: patch test 1, 2 weeks after DPC sensitization. As for treatment: therapeutic diphenylcyclopropenone sensitization with weekly scalp DPC. TCRdb called the RACE reads again in MiXCR, with one record for every CDR3 protein. This sample yields 150,000 to 200,000 distinct CDR3 sequences, of which about 14% are seen a single time; less than 2% belongs to the top ten. This CDR3 is 15 amino acids long. Between the trimmed V and J ends, which lost 2 bases and 3 bases, there was a span of 11 bases. Germline CDR1 reads SNHLY; CDR2 reads FYNNEI. The clonotype comes from a woman in her twenties or thirties with alopecia areata. Some clones in this sample may be carry-over from other donors' samples. The specimen comprised whole blood, sampled in connection with sensitization to the hapten diphenylcyclopropenone (DPC). The rearrangement uses TRBV2 and TRBJ1-5; tentative D call: TRBD1 (6 bases). The CDR3 sequence is CASSELWDTNQPQHF. The CDR3 DNA reads TGTGCCAGCAGTGAATTATGGGACACCAATCAGCCCCAGCATTTT.